This TCR beta chain was captured by sequencing in a study of cytomegalovirus exposure and HLA in healthy donors. The PCR ran on 60 Vbeta and 13 Jbeta primers. Using immunoSEQ multiplex PCR, the repertoire was profiled, and TCRdb retains in-frame clones only, with some absent. This sample has some 170,000 clones, with approximately 78% found just once. Trimming stripped 1 base from V and 6 bases from J, with 10 bases between. This CDR3 comprises 12 residues. In germline, CDR1 is GTSNPN, CDR2 SVGIG (reference sequence). The sample taken for sequencing was PBMCs. The V and J genes are TRBV30 and TRBJ2-7; a weak D match, TRBD1 (6 bases). This TCR was recovered from a human donor in good health. CDR3 bases: TGTGCCTGGAGTGAGACAGGTGCCGAGCAGTACTTC. Its translation is CAWSETGAEQYF.